This entry lists 12 T cell receptor beta chains sequenced from one sample in a study of OX40 agonist ivuxolimab in advanced cancers. Here immunoSEQ multiplex PCR was the method, and the copy in TCRdb shows in-frame clones only, minus some. This sample has approximately 89,000 clones; approximately 91% occur once, and the top ten carry 0.71%. The sequenced sample was CD4+ or CD8+ T cells sorted from blood, obtained in a trial of the OX40 agonist ivuxolimab. These receptors were taken from an adult with an advanced solid tumor such as melanoma, head and neck, liver or kidney cancer.

This chain joins TRBV5-1 and TRBJ1-4; no clear D gene. The CDR3 is 15 amino acids. The ends were cut back, 3 bases at V and 4 bases at J, with 13 bases in the middle. Germline V lookup: CDR1 SGHRS, CDR2 YFSETQ. Here the CDR3 DNA reads TGCGCCAGCAGCTCACGGACGTTTGGTAATGAAAAACTGTTTTTT. As protein: CASSSRTFGNEKLFF.

The V call is TRBV5-1, the J call TRBJ2-5, with 11 bases that match TRBD2. The CDR3 runs 15 residues. Germline V gene lookup returns CDR1 SGHRS and CDR2 YFSETQ. J was trimmed by 3 bases and V by 2 bases; bases with no gene match: 3. The CDR3 coding sequence is TGCGCCAGCAGCTTTACGGGACTAGCGGAAGAGACCCAGTACTTC. It yields the protein CASSFTGLAEETQYF.

The J gene is TRBJ1-5, the V gene TRBV9; TRBD1 matches at 7 bases. The CDR3 is made up of 15 amino acids. The V gene's germline CDR1 is SGDLS and CDR2 YYNGEE. The junction had 8 bases not matched to a gene; V was cut back by 2 bases and J by 6 bases. CDR3 loop: CASSVTGEVSQPQHF. CDR3 in DNA: TGTGCCAGCAGCGTTACAGGGGAAGTAAGTCAGCCCCAGCATTTT. The full variable domain, in which reference TRBV9 and TRBJ1-5 provide the parts outside the CDR3, is DSGVTQTPKHLITATGQRVTLRCSPRSGDLSVYWYQQSLDQGLQFLIQYYNGEERAKGNILERFSAQQFPDLHSELNLSSLELGDSALYFCASSVTGEVSQPQHFGDGTRLSIL.

The rearrangement links TRBV5-1 to TRBJ1-1; D unclear. CDR1 and CDR2 (germline): SGHRS, YFSETQ. The CDR3 spans 14 residues. Trimming stripped 0 bases from V and 4 bases from J, with 10 bases between. This CDR3 reads CASSLVGSSTEAFF. In nucleotides, the CDR3 is TGCGCCAGCAGCTTGGTCGGCAGCTCCACTGAAGCTTTCTTT.

V usage is TRBV6-4 and J usage is TRBJ2-5; 8 bases are shared with TRBD1. The germline gives CDR1 MRHNA, CDR2 SNTAGT. The CDR3 totals 15 residues. The junction had 9 bases not matched to a gene; V was cut back by 4 bases and J by 5 bases. In nucleotides, the CDR3 is TGTGCCAGCAGTGTTGGGACAGGACACGGGGAGACCCAGTACTTC. Encoded protein: CASSVGTGHGETQYF.

The chain employs TRBV27 and TRBJ2-5; 14 bases align to TRBD2. J lost 4 bases, V lost 4 bases, and 2 bases had no gene match. This CDR3 has 15 amino acids. CDR1 MNHEY and CDR2 SMNVEV come from the germline V gene (reference sequence). DNA for the CDR3: TGTGCCAGCAGTTGGGGACTAGCGGGAGCAGAGACCCAGTACTTC. Translated: CASSWGLAGAETQYF.

The genes are TRBV18 and TRBJ1-4; 7 bases map to TRBD1. Germline values: CDR1 KGHSH, CDR2 LQKENI. J gave up 5 bases and V 8 bases, and 8 bases lay outside the gene matches. The length of the CDR3 is 14 residues. This CDR3 is CASQGTAMNEKLFF. The CDR3 DNA reads as TGTGCCAGCCAAGGGACAGCGATGAATGAAAAACTGTTTTTT.

The genes are TRBV6-1 and TRBJ1-4; D not resolved. CDR3 size: 14 residues. V lost 3 bases to trimming and J lost 0 bases, with 5 bases between them. The germline V gene encodes CDR1 MNHNS and CDR2 SASEGT. This CDR3 is CASSDTATNEKLFF. CDR3 sequence (DNA): TGTGCCAGCAGTGATACAGCAACTAATGAAAAACTGTTTTTT.

The gene calls are TRBV2 and TRBJ2-3; D unresolved. Germline CDR1 is SNHLY and CDR2 is FYNNEI. Trimming took off 6 bases at V and 1 base at J, with 8 bases between the two ends. The CDR3 is made up of 13 amino acids. The CDR3 reads CASSTEGTDTQYF. The CDR3 DNA sequence: TGTGCCAGCAGCACCGAAGGCACAGATACGCAGTATTTT.

This clone was detected a few times. The chain joins TRBV11-1 to TRBJ2-1, with 11 bases fitting TRBD1. Losses at the gene ends were 1 base for V and 10 bases for J; bases not matched to a gene: 3. Per the germline V gene, CDR1 is SGHAT and CDR2 is FQDESV (reference sequence). CDR3 size: 14 residues. The chain's CDR3 is CASSLGTGGAEQFF. The CDR3 DNA is TGTGCCAGCAGCTTAGGGACAGGGGGCGCGGAGCAGTTCTTC. Together with reference TRBV11-1 and TRBJ2-1, the CDR3 gives the full variable domain: EAEVAQSPRYKITEKSQAVAFWCDPISGHATLYWYRQILGQGPELLVQFQDESVVDDSQLPKDRFSAERLKGVDSTLKIQPAELGDSAMYLCASSLGTGGAEQFFGPGTRLTVL.

V is TRBV7-2 and J is TRBJ2-3, with D possibly being TRBD2 (5 bases). There are 16 residues in the CDR3. V was cut by 4 bases and J by 0 bases, with 14 bases left in between. Germline V lookup: CDR1 SGHTA, CDR2 FQGNSA. The CDR3 here is CASSSLALTSTDTQYF. The DNA of the CDR3 is TGTGCCAGCAGCTCCTTAGCGCTTACTAGCACAGATACGCAGTATTTT.

The J gene is TRBJ2-3, the V gene TRBV30; 10 bases are shared with TRBD2. Germline CDR1 GTSNPN, CDR2 SVGIG (reference sequence). With V trimmed by 4 bases and J by 8 bases, 9 bases remained unmatched. The CDR3 length is 14 residues. CDR3 nucleotide sequence: TGTGCCTGGACGGCCAGCGGGGGGGCCCTTACGCAGTATTTT. Translating it yields CAWTASGGALTQYF.